This TCR beta chain was identified during a study of OX40 agonist ivuxolimab in advanced cancers. The wider study: Patients receiving dose escalation had hepatocellular carcinoma, melanoma, renal cell or head and neck cancer. Whole-study results and caveats: Circulating CD4+ and CD8+ T cells showed clonal expansion by week 6 at 0.1 to 3.0 mg/kg.

Profiled with immunoSEQ multiplex PCR; TCRdb holds only in-frame clones, not every one. The sample consists of fewer than 95,000 clones, 70% to 85% of them appearing once. To note about this clone: Its cognate antigen is unknown. The same CDR3 arises from other DNA sequences in this sample as well.

The CDR3 is made up of 13 amino acids. The V and J ends lost 3 bases and 1 base respectively, with 6 bases between them. Germline V gene sequence: CDR1 SGHNT, CDR2 YENEEA. The material was CD4+ or CD8+ T cells sorted from blood, obtained in a trial of the OX40 agonist ivuxolimab. This TCR derives from an adult with an advanced solid tumor such as melanoma, head and neck, liver or kidney cancer. The V call is TRBV11-3, the J call TRBJ1-1, with D uncertain. The CDR3 loop reads CASSLERNTEAFF. The DNA for the CDR3 is TGTGCCAGCAGCTTGGAACGGAACACTGAAGCTTTCTTT. Full variable domain (remainder filled in from reference TRBV11-3 and TRBJ1-1): EAGVVQSPRYKIIEKKQPVAFWCNPISGHNTLYWYLQNLGQGPELLIRYENEEAVDDSQLPKDRFSAERLKGVDSTLKIQPAELGDSAVYLCASSLERNTEAFFGQGTRLTVV.